Presented here are 26 T cell receptor beta chains from one specimen sequenced in a study of spatial heterogeneity in lung cancer. Time point of the sample: sample taken at primary tumor resection. No cell sorting; template was whole RNA from tumor, lung tissue or PBMC. From the 5' RACE reads, TCRdb called clonotypes with MiXCR, one entry per CDR3 protein. Of 55,000 to 75,000 distinct CDR3 sequences listed, 8.4% are singletons. Sequenced here: PBMCs, sampled at surgery. These receptors came from a female donor with early-stage non-small cell lung cancer.

The chain uses TRBV20-1 and TRBJ2-3; 7 bases align to TRBD2. Germline loops: CDR1 DFQATT, CDR2 SNEGSKA (reference sequence). The CDR3 contains 16 residues. The V segment lost 2 bases and the J segment 0 bases; nucleotides outside the gene matches: 8. This CDR3 reads CSARQLAAISTDTQYF. The CDR3 DNA is TGCAGTGCTAGACAGCTAGCGGCAATAAGCACAGATACGCAGTATTTT.

V usage is TRBV3-1 and J usage is TRBJ2-1; 7 nucleotides match TRBD1. J gave up 9 bases and V 1 base, and 3 bases lay outside the gene matches. CDR1 and CDR2 (germline): LGHDT, YNNKEL (reference sequence). The CDR3 covers 13 residues. CDR3 DNA: TGTGCCAGCAGCCAAGTCAGGGACAGTGAGCAGTTCTTC. This gives the protein CASSQVRDSEQFF.

This clonotype was seen at least ten times. V usage is TRBV7-9 and J usage is TRBJ2-7; 7 positions agree with TRBD2. The CDR3 consists of 14 residues. The germline V gene encodes CDR1 SEHNR and CDR2 FQNEAQ (reference sequence). With V trimmed by 0 bases and J by 1 base, 0 bases remained unmatched. For the CDR3, the DNA is TGTGCCAGCAGCTTAGCGGGGGGGTCCTACGAGCAGTACGTC. Translation: CASSLAGGSYEQYV.

There are a few counts of this clonotype. This chain links TRBV18 with TRBJ2-7, with TRBD1 identical over 10 bases. Germline V gene lookup returns CDR1 KGHSH and CDR2 LQKENI. This CDR3 spans 14 amino acids. CDR3 DNA: TGTGCCGGCTCACCGGGGACAGGGGTATACGAGCAGTACGTC. Its protein is CAGSPGTGVYEQYV.

The gene calls are TRBV2 and TRBJ2-2; a weak D match, TRBD1 (5 bases). Germline V CDR1 and CDR2: SNHLY, FYNNEI. V was shortened by 7 bases and J by 0 bases, with 9 bases between the two germline ends. CDR3 size: 14 residues. The CDR3 sequence: CASTVTANTGELFF. For the CDR3, the DNA is TGTGCCAGCACCGTGACAGCGAACACCGGGGAGCTGTTTTTT.

This clonotype was detected ten times or more. The chain employs TRBV18 and TRBJ1-5; TRBD1 might be the D (6 bases). This CDR3 has 14 amino acids. Trimming took off 1 base at V and 5 bases at J, with 9 bases between the two ends. Germline V gives CDR1 KGHSH, CDR2 LQKENI. As DNA, the CDR3 is TGTGCCAGCTCACCACAGGGGGGGGATCAGCCCCAGCATTTT. It is translated as CASSPQGGDQPQHF. Supplemented by reference TRBV18 and TRBJ1-5, the full variable domain reads NAGVMQNPRHLVRRRGQEARLRCSPMKGHSHVYWYRQLPEEGLKFMVYLQKENIIDESGMPKERFSAEFPKEGPSILRIQQVVRGDSAAYFCASSPQGGDQPQHFGDGTRLSIL.

There are a few counts of this clonotype. The CDR3 is CASSVQGDLAPDTQYF. The CDR3 nucleotides read TGTGCCAGCAGCGTACAGGGGGACCTTGCCCCAGATACGCAGTATTTT. The chain couples TRBV7-2 to TRBJ2-3, with 8 nucleotides matching TRBD1. Germline V gives CDR1 SGHTA, CDR2 FQGNSA. The CDR3 length is 16 residues. The V gene end was trimmed by 5 bases and the J gene end by 4 bases; junction bases not matched to a gene: 11.

This clonotype was seen a few times. V is TRBV11-3 and J is TRBJ1-6; a possible D gene is TRBD1 (6 bases). This CDR3 spans 13 amino acids. Trimming shortened V by 8 bases and J by 8 bases, and 13 bases separated the two germline ends. CDR1 and CDR2 (germline): SGHNT, YENEEA. The CDR3 nucleotides read TGTGCCAGCGGTACAGGGCGGCATTCACCCCTCCACTTT. Amino acid sequence: CASGTGRHSPLHF. The whole variable domain, remainder taken from reference TRBV11-3 and TRBJ1-6, is EAGVVQSPRYKIIEKKQPVAFWCNPISGHNTLYWYLQNLGQGPELLIRYENEEAVDDSQLPKDRFSAERLKGVDSTLKIQPAELGDSAVYLCASGTGRHSPLHFGNGTRLTVT.

In DNA form, the CDR3 reads TGCAGCATACGTTCCCGGGACGCGGTAGAAAGATATAGCAATCAGCCCCAGCATTTT. It specifies CSIRSRDAVERYSNQPQHF. This chain uses TRBV29-1 with TRBJ1-5; possible D gene TRBD1, 5 bases. V dropped 8 bases and J dropped 0 bases, with 29 bases sitting between them. This CDR3 contains 19 residues. Germline V lookup: CDR1 SQVTM, CDR2 ANQGSEA.

The sample holds many counts of this clonotype. The chain has TRBV2 and TRBJ1-2; 9 bases agree with TRBD1. The CDR3 length is 14 residues. V dropped 4 bases and J dropped 4; count of bases not matched to a gene: 4. Germline V lookup: CDR1 SNHLY, CDR2 FYNNEI. The CDR3 nucleotides are TGTGCCAGCAGTGCGATGGGACAGGGCTATGGCTACACCTTC. Translated, it gives CASSAMGQGYGYTF.

This clonotype came up many times. The chain couples TRBV6-1 to TRBJ2-1, with TRBD1 identical over 9 bases. The germline V gene has CDR1 MNHNS and CDR2 SASEGT. V lost 5 bases to trimming and J lost 8 bases; unmatched junction nucleotides: 7. The CDR3 sequence is 14 residues long. CDR3: CASSPITGGHEQFF. The CDR3, as DNA: TGTGCCAGCAGTCCTATAACAGGGGGCCATGAGCAGTTCTTC.

This clonotype has a count of ten or more. The genes are TRBV19 and TRBJ1-2; D not resolved. The germline V gene encodes CDR1 LNHDA and CDR2 SQIVND (reference sequence). V was trimmed by 2 bases and J by 6 bases, leaving 13 bases between them. CDR3 length: 14 residues. CDR3 sequence (DNA): TGTGCCAGTAGTATAAATGCGGCAGCACATGGCTACACCTTC. This codes for CASSINAAAHGYTF.

A few counts support this clonotype. The CDR3 DNA sequence: TGTGCCAGCAGCCCCAAAAGGGGACTACATCTCCCCTACGAGCAGTACTTC. Amino acids: CASSPKRGLHLPYEQYF. The V gene is TRBV3-1, the J gene TRBJ2-7; 7 nucleotides agree with TRBD2. V gave up 4 bases and J gave up 2 bases; unmatched junction bases: 14. Germline V gene lookup returns CDR1 LGHDT and CDR2 YNNKEL (reference sequence). CDR3 length equals 17 residues.

V and J are TRBV24-1 and TRBJ1-2; D is unclear. This CDR3 region has 11 residues. CDR1 is KGHDR and CDR2 is SFDVKD in the germline V gene. Trimming left V 2 bases short and J 14 bases short, with 11 bases between. The CDR3 sequence is CATSDSTSKTF. The CDR3 coding sequence is TGTGCCACCAGTGATTCGACATCGAAGACCTTC.

The table lists this clonotype with a few counts. The rearrangement joins TRBV24-1 to TRBJ1-3; perhaps TRBD1 as D (5 bases). The CDR3 has 15 amino acids. Trimming pared 6 bases from V and 4 bases from J, leaving 15 bases between. Germline CDR1 is KGHDR and CDR2 is SFDVKD. CDR3 bases: TGTGCCACCAGTCCCAGACAGTCGCAAGGAAACACCATATATTTT. Translating gives CATSPRQSQGNTIYF.

This chain uses TRBV15 with TRBJ1-2; weak D call: TRBD1 (5 bases). Germline CDR1 is LNHNV and CDR2 is YYDKDF (reference sequence). There are 14 residues in the CDR3. Trimming removed 4 bases at V and 8 bases at J, with 17 bases between. CDR3 residues: CATSTPDTSRGYTF. CDR3 coding DNA: TGTGCCACCAGCACCCCGGACACTTCCCGGGGCTACACCTTC.

In the case of this clonotype: Being one base from a much bigger clone, this may be a read error. The conserved closing phenylalanine or tryptophan is absent in this CDR3, likely reflecting a read error. The genes are TRBV20-1 and TRBJ1-1, with 8 bases lining up with TRBD1. Germline loops: CDR1 DFQATT, CDR2 SNEGSKA (reference sequence). The J segment lost 5 bases and the V segment lost 3 bases, leaving 5 bases of the junction unmatched. There are 13 residues in the CDR3. The CDR3 sequence: CSASPNRGTEAFS. The CDR3 DNA sequence: TGCAGTGCTAGCCCCAACAGGGGGACTGAAGCTTTCTCT.

This clonotype was observed a few times. The J gene is TRBJ1-5, the V gene TRBV6-1, with a weak D call TRBD1 (5 bases). The CDR3 runs to 13 residues. Germline V gene data show CDR1 as MNHNS and CDR2 as SASEGT. V shed 10 bases and J shed 4 bases, with 14 bases lying between them. The CDR3 coding sequence is TGTGCCAACTCACAGACAGAAAATCAGCCCCAGCATTTT. Translated, it gives CANSQTENQPQHF.

At least ten counts were recorded for this clonotype. CDR3: CASSLTRTASGNTIYF. CDR3 sequence (DNA): TGTGCCAGCAGCTTGACCCGGACAGCCTCTGGAAACACCATATATTTT. This chain uses TRBV7-9 with TRBJ1-3, with a possible D match to TRBD1 (6 bases). The CDR3 spans 16 residues. V was shortened by 3 bases and J by 0 bases, with 12 bases between the two germline ends. Germline CDR1 reads SEHNR; CDR2 reads FQNEAQ (reference sequence).

V is TRBV4-1 and J is TRBJ2-7; 7 positions agree with TRBD1. V was pared by 0 bases and J by 3 bases, with 5 bases of the junction left unmatched. CDR1 MGHRA and CDR2 YSYEKL come from the germline V gene. The CDR3 contains 15 residues. The CDR3: CASSQDPTGDYEQYV. DNA for the CDR3: TGCGCCAGCAGCCAAGATCCCACAGGGGACTACGAGCAGTACGTC.

This clonotype was recorded at least ten times. The V gene is TRBV12-3 or TRBV12-4, the J gene TRBJ2-3; TRBD1 matches at 8 bases. There are 12 residues in the CDR3. Germline trimming cut 5 bases from V and 11 bases from J; bases unmatched to any gene: 6. The CDR3, as DNA: TGTGCCAGCAGTCCGACAGGGGAGAAGCAGTATTTT. Translating it yields CASSPTGEKQYF.

This rearrangement joins TRBV27 to TRBJ2-3; 9 bases match TRBD2. The V and J ends lost 3 bases and 6 bases, in that order; junction bases with no gene match: 4. CDR1 and CDR2 from the germline V gene are MNHEY and SMNVEV (reference sequence). The CDR3 has 14 amino acids. The DNA of the CDR3 is TGTGCCAGCAGTTTCAGCCTAGCGGGGGATACGCAGTATTTT. Translated: CASSFSLAGDTQYF.

This clonotype has only a few counts. This chain links TRBV3-1 with TRBJ1-1, with D possibly TRBD1 on 6 matching bases. The CDR3 has 15 amino acids. Germline CDR1 is LGHDT and CDR2 is YNNKEL (reference sequence). V was pared by 4 bases and J by 0 bases, with 12 bases between. For the CDR3, the DNA is TGTGCCAGCAGCCTCTCCGGGACAATGAACACTGAAGCTTTCTTT. Residues: CASSLSGTMNTEAFF.

A few counts support this clonotype. The V gene is TRBV11-1, the J gene TRBJ2-3; no reliable D call. CDR3 size: 16 residues. V lost 2 bases to trimming and J lost 4 bases, with 16 bases between them. Germline assignment: CDR1 SGHAT and CDR2 FQDESV (reference sequence). The CDR3 reads CASSLSLQAAADTQYF. For the CDR3, the DNA is TGTGCCAGCAGCTTAAGCTTGCAGGCGGCGGCAGATACGCAGTATTTT.

The genes are TRBV10-3 and TRBJ1-1; D unclear. V was trimmed by 6 bases and J by 0 bases, leaving 14 bases between them. Germline values: CDR1 ENHRY, CDR2 SYGVKD. CDR3 size: 15 residues. The CDR3 spells CAISTPTEVNTEAFF. CDR3 in DNA: TGTGCCATCAGCACCCCGACCGAGGTGAACACTGAAGCTTTCTTT.

This clonotype was recorded many times. This chain links TRBV12-3 or TRBV12-4 with TRBJ2-5; a weak D match, TRBD1 (5 bases). The CDR3 has 14 amino acids. The V end was cut by 7 bases, the J end by 0 bases, with 12 bases between. The CDR3 loop is CASTETAYQETQYF. CDR3 DNA sequence: TGTGCCAGCACCGAGACAGCGTACCAAGAGACCCAGTACTTC.